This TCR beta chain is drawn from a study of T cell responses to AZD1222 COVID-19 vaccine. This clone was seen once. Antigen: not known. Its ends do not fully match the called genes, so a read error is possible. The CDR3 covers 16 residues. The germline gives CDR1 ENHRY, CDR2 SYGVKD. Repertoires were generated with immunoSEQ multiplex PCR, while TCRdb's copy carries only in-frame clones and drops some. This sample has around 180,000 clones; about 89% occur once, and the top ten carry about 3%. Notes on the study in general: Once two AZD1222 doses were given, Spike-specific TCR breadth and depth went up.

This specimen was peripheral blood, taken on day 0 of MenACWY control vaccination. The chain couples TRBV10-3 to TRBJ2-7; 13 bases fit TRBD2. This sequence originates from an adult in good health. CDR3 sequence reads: CAIGERTSGRSYEQYF. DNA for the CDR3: TGTGCCATCGGTGAACGGACTAGCGGGAGATCCTACGAGCAGTACTTC.